The T cell receptor beta chain described here comes from a study of blood T cells in healthy people across ages. This clonotype was detected only a few times. The J segment lost 8 bases and the V segment lost 0 bases, leaving 9 bases of the junction unmatched. This CDR3 is 15 amino acids long. Germline V gene lookup returns CDR1 DFQATT and CDR2 SNEGSKA (reference sequence). The study recruited healthy Caucasian donors from Russia who were aged roughly 6 to 100. Extraction yielded at least 5 micrograms of total RNA per sample. The use of a sample-barcoded 5' primer and a J-beta primer mix characterized a second PCR of about 7 to 12 cycles. From the 5' RACE reads, TCRdb called clonotypes with MiXCR, one entry per CDR3 protein. The table has 1.5 million to 2 million distinct CDR3 sequences, approximately 28% seen once.

The clonotype originates from a woman younger than 45 in good health. The sequencing input was blood. The chain carries TRBV20-1 and TRBJ2-1, with 8 bases lining up with TRBD2. The CDR3 loop is CSARDFGRALDEQFF. CDR3 bases: TGCAGTGCTAGAGATTTCGGGAGGGCCTTGGATGAGCAGTTCTTC.